This T cell receptor (beta chain) stems from a study of beta chain features in type 1 diabetes. Study-wide background: On cell yields, gender and age, patients and healthy donors were similar. Study observations and caveats: A moderate, significant TCRB CDR3 shortening appeared in type 1 diabetes across four CD4+ subsets.

Purity exceeding 95% was reached by all sorted populations. The CDR3 length is 14 residues. The V and J ends lost 0 bases and 7 bases respectively, with 10 bases between them. Germline V gene lookup returns CDR1 MNHNS and CDR2 SASEGT. Expressed TCRB transcripts were sequenced, since all the RNA that had been isolated was reverse transcribed. Profiled with immunoSEQ multiplex PCR; TCRdb holds only in-frame clones, not every one. This table has over 600,000 clones, 12% appearing once. This clone was observed a handful of times. Antigen unknown. The J gene is TRBJ1-3, the V gene TRBV6-1; maybe TRBD1 (6 bases). The sequence derives from a man younger than 45 with type 1 diabetes. Sequencing was done on a sample of naive CD4+ T cells from blood. As DNA, the CDR3 is TGTGCCAGCAGTGAAGCGGGACACGGGAACACCATATATTTT. This translates into CASSEAGHGNTIYF.